The rows below give T cell receptor beta chains drawn from one sample of a study of blood T cell repertoires in COVID-19. The data were produced by immunoSEQ multiplex PCR, yet TCRdb's version contains in-frame clones alone and is incomplete. The table shows 35,000 to 40,000 clones, with around nine tenths occurring only once. What was sequenced was peripheral blood. Receptors originate from a man aged 60 to 69 with COVID-19, enrolled during active disease. Each CDR3 is given with its conserved first and last residue. The D gene is left open where the match is weak. Clone size appears in some rows only: once, few, many, or a class for an expanded clone.

v_gene	j_gene	abundance	d_gene	CDR3aa	CDR3nt
TRBV19	TRBJ1-1	once	TRBD1	CASSRDRNTEAFF	TGTGCCAGTAGTCGGGACAGGAACACTGAAGCTTTCTTT
TRBV6-2/TRBV6-3	TRBJ2-5	NA	NA	CASSEEFQETQYF	TGTGCCAGCAGTGAGGAGTTCCAAGAGACCCAGTACTTC
TRBV29-1	TRBJ2-7	NA	NA	CSVEVRDEQYF	TGCAGCGTTGAGGTGAGAGACGAGCAGTACTTC
TRBV29-1	TRBJ1-6	once	NA	CSVGGRDSPLHF	TGCAGCGTGGGCGGGAGAGATTCACCCCTCCACTTT
TRBV11-3	TRBJ2-1	NA	NA	CASSPPGSAYDNEQFF	TGTGCCAGCAGTCCTCCGGGTAGCGCCTACGACAATGAGCAGTTCTTC
TRBV7-2	TRBJ2-1	once	TRBD2	CASSLGLAGVIEQFF	TGTGCCAGCAGCTTGGGACTAGCGGGAGTTATTGAGCAGTTCTTC
TRBV19	TRBJ1-5	once	TRBD1	CASSTGTGSSNQPQHF	TGTGCCAGTAGTACAGGGACAGGGAGTAGCAATCAGCCCCAGCATTTT
TRBV7-9	TRBJ2-7	once	NA	CASSRDGRTQGEQYF	TGTGCCAGCAGCCGGGACGGCCGGACCCAGGGGGAGCAGTACTTC
TRBV27	TRBJ2-5	once	NA	CASSSRVGETQYF	TGTGCCAGCAGTTCCAGGGTAGGGGAGACCCAGTACTTC
TRBV30	TRBJ1-1	NA	NA	CAWSLLNTEAFF	TGTGCCTGGAGTCTCCTGAACACTGAAGCTTTCTTT
TRBV6-5	TRBJ2-3	NA	TRBD2	CASRLAGVADTQYF	TGTGCCAGCAGGCTAGCGGGAGTCGCAGATACGCAGTATTTT
TRBV5-1	TRBJ1-5	NA	NA	CASSLAAGWDQPQHF	TGCGCCAGCAGCTTGGCGGCAGGGTGGGATCAGCCCCAGCATTTT
TRBV12-3/TRBV12-4	TRBJ2-7	NA	NA	CASSRGGYEQYF	TGTGCCAGCAGCCGTGGGGGGTACGAGCAGTACTTC
TRBV6-5	TRBJ2-3	once	TRBD1	CASTPPGQGTDTQYF	TGTGCCAGCACCCCCCCGGGACAGGGGACAGATACGCAGTATTTT
TRBV19	TRBJ2-2	NA	TRBD1	CASSLTGATGELFF	TGTGCCAGTAGTTTGACAGGGGCGACCGGGGAGCTGTTTTTT
TRBV11-3	TRBJ2-1	NA	NA	CASSFRDFEQFF	TGTGCCAGCAGCTTCCGGGATTTTGAGCAGTTCTTC
TRBV4-1	TRBJ2-3	NA	TRBD2	CASSQDWTSGIYTQYF	TGCGCCAGCAGCCAAGATTGGACTAGCGGGATCTATACGCAGTATTTT
TRBV13	TRBJ1-1	few	NA	CASSLDRKTEAFF	TGTGCCAGCAGCTTAGACAGGAAAACTGAAGCTTTCTTT
TRBV5-1	TRBJ1-4	NA	TRBD1	CASSPGQGSNEKLFF	TGCGCCAGCAGCCCGGGACAGGGTAGTAATGAAAAACTGTTTTTT
TRBV6-1	TRBJ1-4	NA	NA	CASSELGQGGKLFF	TGTGCCAGCAGTGAATTAGGCCAGGGCGGAAAACTGTTTTTT
TRBV7-9	TRBJ2-1	NA	TRBD1	CASSLRGQNSYNEQFF	TGTGCCAGCAGCTTACGGGGACAGAACTCCTACAATGAGCAGTTCTTC
TRBV5-4	TRBJ2-7	few	TRBD1	CASSLTGGYEQYF	TGTGCCAGCAGCTTGACAGGGGGCTACGAGCAGTACTTC
TRBV7-2	TRBJ2-5	NA	NA	CASSPDSGPQETQYF	TGTGCCAGCAGCCCTGATAGCGGTCCCCAAGAGACCCAGTACTTC
TRBV6-5	TRBJ2-3	NA	TRBD2	CASRAGGYTDTQYF	TGTGCCAGCAGAGCGGGAGGGTACACAGATACGCAGTATTTT
TRBV27	TRBJ2-3	NA	NA	CASSPGQLSTDTQYF	TGTGCCAGCAGTCCCGGACAGCTTAGCACAGATACGCAGTATTTT
TRBV11-3	TRBJ2-7	NA	NA	CASSFRRGYEQYF	TGTGCCAGCAGCTTTCGAAGGGGGTACGAGCAGTACTTC
TRBV7-2	TRBJ1-5	NA	NA	CASSPGAGGDLAQHF	TGTGCCAGCAGCCCCGGGGCGGGGGGCGATCTCGCCCAGCATTTT
TRBV18	TRBJ2-1	NA	NA	CASSLPGTNNEQFF	TGTGCCAGCTCACTTCCCGGGACAAACAATGAGCAGTTCTTC
TRBV10-2	TRBJ1-1	NA	NA	CASSETGIGTEAFF	TGCGCCAGCAGTGAAACTGGTATTGGCACTGAAGCTTTCTTT
TRBV3-1/TRBV3-2	TRBJ2-4	NA	TRBD2	CASSTVGGRGNIQYF	TGTGCCAGCAGCACCGTGGGGGGGAGAGGAAACATTCAGTACTTC